The clone carrying this T cell receptor beta chain was counted once. Antigen: not known. This entry comes from a study of cytomegalovirus exposure and HLA in healthy donors. At the level of the study: The roughly 110 validation repertoires were produced on the same platform as the approximately 620 repertoires of the first cohort. This was reported in a later analysis. Study-level points and caveats: Testing in vitro showed a few CMV-associated chains specific for CMV antigens. Clusters of TCRs from the first cohort tended to co-occur in the 100 to 150 validation repertoires (as a later analysis found).

The repertoire was sequenced with immunoSEQ multiplex PCR; TCRdb's copy has only in-frame clones and lacks some. The sample yields over 90,000 clones, less than 95% seen once. The TCR was taken from a young woman in good health and CMV-seronegative. Material: PBMCs.

The CDR3 DNA reads as TGTGCCAGCAGCAGACGGGGGACGAACTATGGCTACACCTTC. This sequence encodes CASSRRGTNYGYTF. The chain links TRBV13 to TRBJ1-2; possibly TRBD1 for D (5 bases). This CDR3 is 14 amino acids long. The V gene lost 5 bases and the J gene lost 2 bases, with 12 bases spanning the gap. From germline, CDR1 is PRHDT and CDR2 FYEKMQ (reference sequence). Together with reference TRBV13 and TRBJ1-2, the CDR3 gives the full variable domain: AAGVIQSPRHLIKEKRETATLKCYPIPRHDTVYWYQQGPGQDPQFLISFYEKMQSDKGSIPDRFSAQQFSDYHSELNMSSLELGDSALYFCASSRRGTNYGYTFGSGTRLTVV.